The present T cell receptor (beta chain) was sequenced within a study of shared T cell receptors in the human thymus. CDR3 length: 16 amino acids. Germline-derived CDR1 and CDR2 are SGHNT and YYREEE (reference sequence). Trimming cost V 4 bases and J 4 bases, with 21 bases left between them. The protocol was immunoSEQ multiplex PCR, while the TCRdb copy is restricted to in-frame clones and leaves out a portion. The data contain some 640,000 clones, approximately 87% of them singletons. The sample was also linked to a second study, of human thymus T cells. That paper states: Corrective heart surgery yielded the resections from which the thymus tissue came. Thymic and blood repertoires seemed to show skewed V and J gene use. Related studies found that unrelated individuals share highly overlapping thymic repertoires.

The gene calls are TRBV5-4 and TRBJ2-7; D remains ambiguous. Sequencing was carried out using thymocytes. The clonotype comes from a boy younger than two with a congenital heart defect. CDR3 sequence: CASSGSPLNFLYEQYF. For the CDR3, the DNA is TGTGCCAGCAGCGGTAGTCCACTAAACTTTCTTTACGAGCAGTACTTC.